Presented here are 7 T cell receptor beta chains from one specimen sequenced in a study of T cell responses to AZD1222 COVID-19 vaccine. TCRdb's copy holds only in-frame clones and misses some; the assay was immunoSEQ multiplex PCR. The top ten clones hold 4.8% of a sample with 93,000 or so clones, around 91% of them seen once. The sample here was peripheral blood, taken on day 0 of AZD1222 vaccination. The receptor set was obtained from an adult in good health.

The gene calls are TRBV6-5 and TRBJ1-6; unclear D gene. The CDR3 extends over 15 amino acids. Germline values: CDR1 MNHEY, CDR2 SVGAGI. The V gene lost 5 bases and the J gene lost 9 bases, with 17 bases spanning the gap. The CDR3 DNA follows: TGTGCCAGCAGTATCCGACCATTACCTTTTTCACCCCTCCACTTT. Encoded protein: CASSIRPLPFSPLHF.

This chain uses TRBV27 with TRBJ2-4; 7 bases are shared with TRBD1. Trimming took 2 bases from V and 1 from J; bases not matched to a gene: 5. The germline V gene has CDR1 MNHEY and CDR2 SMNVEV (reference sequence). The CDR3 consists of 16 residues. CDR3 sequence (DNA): TGTGCCAGCAGTTTAGGGCCACAGGGGGCCAAAAACATTCAGTACTTC. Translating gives CASSLGPQGAKNIQYF.

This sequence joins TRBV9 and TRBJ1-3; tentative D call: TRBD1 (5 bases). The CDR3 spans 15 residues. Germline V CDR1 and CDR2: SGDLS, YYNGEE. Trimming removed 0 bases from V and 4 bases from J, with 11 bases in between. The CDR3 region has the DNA TGTGCCAGCAGCGTAGGTACAGGTAGCGGAAACACCATATATTTT. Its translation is CASSVGTGSGNTIYF.

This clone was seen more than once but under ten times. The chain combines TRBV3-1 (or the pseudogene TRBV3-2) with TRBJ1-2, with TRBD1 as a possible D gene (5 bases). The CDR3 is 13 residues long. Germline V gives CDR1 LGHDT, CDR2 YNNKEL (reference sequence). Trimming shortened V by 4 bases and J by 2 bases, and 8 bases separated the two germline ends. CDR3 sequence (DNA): TGTGCCAGCAGCCCGCAGGGAAACTATGGCTACACCTTC. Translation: CASSPQGNYGYTF.

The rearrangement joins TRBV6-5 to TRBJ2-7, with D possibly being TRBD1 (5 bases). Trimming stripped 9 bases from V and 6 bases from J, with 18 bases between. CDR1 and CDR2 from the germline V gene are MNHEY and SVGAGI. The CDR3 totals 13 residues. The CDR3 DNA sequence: TGTGCCAGTTGGACCGGACACCTAGGCGAGCAGTACTTC. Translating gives CASWTGHLGEQYF.

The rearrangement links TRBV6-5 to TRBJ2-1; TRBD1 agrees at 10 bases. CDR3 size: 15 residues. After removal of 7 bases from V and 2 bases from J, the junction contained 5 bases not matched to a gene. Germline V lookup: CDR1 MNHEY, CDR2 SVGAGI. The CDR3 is CASNRDRGTYNEQFF. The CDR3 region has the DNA TGTGCCAGCAACCGGGACAGGGGAACCTACAATGAGCAGTTCTTC.

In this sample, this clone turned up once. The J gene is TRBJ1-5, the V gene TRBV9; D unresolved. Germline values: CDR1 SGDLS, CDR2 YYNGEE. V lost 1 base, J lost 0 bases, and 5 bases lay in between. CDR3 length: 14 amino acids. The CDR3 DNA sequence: TGTGCCAGCAGCGTACTTTTTAGCAATCAGCCCCAGCATTTT. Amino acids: CASSVLFSNQPQHF.